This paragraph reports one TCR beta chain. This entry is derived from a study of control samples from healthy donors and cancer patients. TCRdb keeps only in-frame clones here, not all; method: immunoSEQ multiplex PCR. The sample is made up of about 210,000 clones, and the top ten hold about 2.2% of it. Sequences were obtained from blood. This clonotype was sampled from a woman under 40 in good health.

The CDR3 DNA follows: TGTGCCAGCAGTTACCTCCCAAGTGGTGGCTACACCTTC. Amino acid sequence: CASSYLPSGGYTF. The chain joins TRBV6-2 or TRBV6-3 to TRBJ1-2; D remains ambiguous. V was clipped by 2 bases and J by 7 bases, with 11 bases between them. In germline, CDR1 is MNHEY, CDR2 SVGEGT. CDR3 size: 13 residues.